This T cell receptor beta chain was identified in a study of OX40 agonist ivuxolimab in advanced cancers. Concerning the study at large: The costimulatory receptor OX40 (CD134) was targeted by ivuxolimab, a fully human IgG2 agonistic monoclonal antibody. Intravenous ivuxolimab was administered to patients every 2 weeks at six dose levels: 0.01, 0.1, 0.3, 1.5, 3 and 10 mg/kg. Of the approximately 50 dose-escalation patients, hepatocellular carcinoma was present in about 20, melanoma in some 15, renal cell carcinoma in 9 and head and neck cancer in 9. A male proportion of 82.7% and a mean age of approximately 61 years, ranging from about 20 to 79, were recorded for the dose-escalation cohort. Patients were allowed to have had prior anti-PD-1, anti-PD-L1 or anti-CTLA-4 therapy, and approximately 40% of the dose-escalation patients had been treated with checkpoint inhibitors. Partial responses occurred in three dose-escalation patients, of whom one had hepatocellular carcinoma and two had cutaneous melanoma. The purpose of peripheral TCRbeta sequencing was to test whether ivuxolimab changed TCR sequence diversity and led to clonal T-cell expansion. The monotherapy dose-escalation portion (N of about 50 patients) of the phase I ivuxolimab trial is reported in the paper. What the work shows at the level of the full study, not this receptor alone: Which antigens the clonally expanded peripheral T cells were specific for was not determined. At doses of 0.1 to 3.0 mg/kg, clonal expansion of both CD4+ and CD8+ T cells in blood was seen between baseline and week 6. Low levels of normalized T-cell clonal expansion were also seen in some nonresponding patients. In the 0.1-3.0 mg/kg groups, partial responders were among the patients with the lowest normalized peripheral clonal expansion, particularly in CD8+ T cells. After ivuxolimab, more expanded clones were found on average in CD8+ T cells than in CD4+ T cells.

A word on this clone: Its antigen target is currently unknown. No per-base quality is available; no much larger clone lies one base away.

For sequencing of the TCRbeta CDR3 region, genomic DNA was extracted from the sorted cells. TCRbeta CDR3 regions were sequenced using the immunoSEQ Assay. The clones in this table, taken by TCRdb from immuneACCESS, are in-frame only. Not every clone is retained; where verified, under half of the shortfall comes from an unresolved V gene, and the cause of the rest is unknown. A total of about 80,000 clones appear in this sample, about 90% of them only once. The ten largest clones add up to around 1.9% of the sample. Taken from the germline V gene (reference sequence), the CDR1 and CDR2 loops are SGHNT and YYREEE. The CDR3 spans 15 residues, from the cysteine through the phenylalanine. The retained sequence is limited to the CDR3, 45 bases, with the frame set at the first base. V lost 4 bases and J lost 0 bases; the stretch between them is 12 bases long. The trial excluded patients who had a history of autoimmune disease or who were on systemic immunosuppression. Peripheral blood for TCR sequencing was collected from all dose cohorts at baseline, on cycle 4 day 1, and on cycle 7 day 1. Samples came from an open-label, multicenter, first-in-human phase I dose-escalation trial of ivuxolimab. Adults with locally advanced or metastatic head and neck squamous cell, hepatocellular, melanoma or renal cell carcinoma were enrolled in the trial. Before TCR sequencing, CD4+ T cells and CD8+ T cells were sorted from peripheral blood as separate populations.

The sequence was obtained from an adult with an advanced solid tumor such as melanoma, head and neck, liver or kidney cancer. The V and J genes are TRBV5-4 and TRBJ2-3, and TRBD2 may be the D gene, going by 6 matching bases. The starting material was CD4+ or CD8+ T cells sorted from blood, obtained in a trial of the OX40 agonist ivuxolimab. Here is the DNA: TGTGCCAGCAGCATAGGGACTCTGAGCACAGATACGCAGTATTTT. Its protein reads: CASSIGTLSTDTQYF.